The 18 T cell receptor beta chains in this list originate from one sample, sequenced in a study of cytomegalovirus exposure and HLA in healthy donors. Primers included in the PCR were 60 Vbeta and 13 Jbeta primers. The table came from immunoSEQ multiplex PCR; TCRdb's copy has only in-frame clones and leaves some out. The sample carries around 120,000 clones, 65% to 90% recorded once. The sample taken for sequencing was PBMCs. These receptor sequences come from a girl aged 2 to 10 in good health and CMV-seronegative.

This chain links TRBV28 with TRBJ1-2, with D unclear. Germline CDR1 and CDR2: MDHEN and SYDVKM. The V and J ends lost 2 bases and 3 bases respectively, with 7 bases between them. This CDR3 has 13 residues. CDR3 region: CASSLRQDYGYTF. CDR3 nucleotide sequence: TGTGCCAGCAGTTTACGCCAGGACTATGGCTACACCTTC.

V is TRBV5-1 and J is TRBJ2-2; a possible D gene is TRBD1 (6 bases). Germline CDR1 SGHRS, CDR2 YFSETQ. The CDR3 runs to 14 residues. V lost 4 bases and J 5 bases, leaving 12 bases between the germline ends. The CDR3 spells CASSPDSLTGELFF. The CDR3 region has the DNA TGCGCCAGCAGCCCGGACAGCTTAACCGGGGAGCTGTTTTTT.

V is TRBV27 and J is TRBJ2-1; 12 bases are a match to TRBD2. J lost 4 bases, V lost 7 bases, and 5 bases had no gene match. Germline loops: CDR1 MNHEY, CDR2 SMNVEV (reference sequence). The CDR3 totals 15 residues. The CDR3 sequence: CASKPTSGGYNEQFF. CDR3 bases: TGTGCCAGCAAACCGACTAGCGGGGGATACAATGAGCAGTTCTTC.

Only a few counts were recorded for this clone. The genes are TRBV5-6 and TRBJ1-5; 11 bases map to TRBD1. The germline V gene encodes CDR1 SGHDT and CDR2 YYEEEE. There are 18 residues in the CDR3. The V gene end was trimmed by 4 bases and the J gene end by 0 bases; junction bases not matched to a gene: 9. The CDR3 loop reads CASSHSGTGGYSNQPQHF. The CDR3 DNA reads as TGTGCCAGCAGCCACTCAGGGACAGGGGGGTATAGCAATCAGCCCCAGCATTTT.

The V gene is TRBV5-4, the J gene TRBJ2-5; 7 bases fit TRBD1. This CDR3 has 14 residues. Looked up from germline, CDR1 is SGHNT and CDR2 is YYREEE (reference sequence). Unmatched junction bases numbered 9, after V lost 5 bases and J lost 5 bases. This CDR3 reads CASRHPRGKETQYF. In nucleotides, the CDR3 is TGTGCCAGCAGACACCCCAGGGGGAAGGAGACCCAGTACTTC.

This chain joins TRBV2 and TRBJ2-5; the match to TRBD2 covers 10 bases. V lost 6 bases and J lost 6; bases outside the gene matches: 10. Germline V lookup: CDR1 SNHLY, CDR2 FYNNEI. CDR3 length: 15 amino acids. CDR3 amino acids: CASSLAGAEGKTQYF. The CDR3 bases are TGTGCCAGCAGCCTAGCGGGGGCCGAGGGGAAGACCCAGTACTTC.

The chain couples TRBV27 to TRBJ2-6; 7 bases are shared with TRBD1. V gave up 10 bases and J gave up 0 bases; unmatched junction bases: 9. The CDR3 has 16 residues. CDR1 MNHEY and CDR2 SMNVEV come from the germline V gene (reference sequence). CDR3 in amino acids: CATGDSRFSGANVLTF. In DNA form, the CDR3 reads TGTGCCACCGGGGACAGCCGGTTCTCTGGGGCCAACGTCCTGACTTTC.

Comment on this clone: The sample contains more than one DNA sequence encoding this CDR3. The V call is TRBV27, the J call TRBJ2-2; D gene ambiguous. Trimming pared 3 bases from V and 4 bases from J, leaving 3 bases between. The CDR3 is made up of 12 amino acids. Germline V CDR1 and CDR2: MNHEY, SMNVEV (reference sequence). CDR3 sequence (DNA): TGTGCCAGCAGTTTCGGCACCGGGGAGCTGTTTTTT. It yields the protein CASSFGTGELFF.

The chain joins TRBV30 to TRBJ1-4; perhaps TRBD1 as D (5 bases). The CDR3 has 15 amino acids. The V and J ends lost 5 bases and 1 base respectively, with 14 bases between them. The V gene's germline CDR1 is GTSNPN and CDR2 SVGIG (reference sequence). The CDR3 DNA reads as TGTGCCTGGTCAGGGCCGGGGGGAACTAATGAAAAACTGTTTTTT. Translating it yields CAWSGPGGTNEKLFF. The variable domain in full, with the rest retrieved from reference TRBV30 and TRBJ1-4, is SQTIHQWPATLVQPVGSPLSLECTVEGTSNPNLYWYRQAAGRGLQLLFYSVGIGQISSEVPQNLSASRPQDRQFILSSKKLLLSDSGFYLCAWSGPGGTNEKLFFGSGTQLSVL.

This clone was observed a few times. The V gene is TRBV4-3, the J gene TRBJ1-1; D perhaps matches TRBD1 (5 bases). Germline lookup yields CDR1 LGHNA and CDR2 YSLEER. Trimming pared 0 bases from V and 4 bases from J, leaving 9 bases between. This CDR3 region has 14 residues. DNA for the CDR3: TGCGCCAGCAGCCAAGATGGGGGGATCACTGAAGCTTTCTTT. This translates into CASSQDGGITEAFF.

This rearrangement joins TRBV27 to TRBJ2-2, with 13 bases lining up with TRBD2. Germline loops: CDR1 MNHEY, CDR2 SMNVEV (reference sequence). The V and J ends lost 3 bases and 9 bases, in that order; junction bases with no gene match: 7. The CDR3 loop spans 16 amino acids. CDR3 residues: CASSFRTSGRPWELFF. The CDR3 DNA follows: TGTGCCAGCAGTTTTAGGACTAGCGGGAGACCCTGGGAGCTGTTTTTT.

The CDR3 region is CASSLPGQGDNQPQHF. In DNA, the CDR3 is TGTGCCAGCAGCTTACCGGGACAGGGAGATAATCAGCCCCAGCATTTT. The genes are TRBV7-3 and TRBJ1-5; 9 nucleotides align to TRBD1. There are 16 residues in the CDR3. Trimming took 2 bases from V and 4 from J; bases not matched to a gene: 6. CDR1 is SGHTA, CDR2 FQGTGA, per germline.

The J gene is TRBJ1-2, the V gene TRBV7-8; 8 bases fit TRBD1. V lost 1 base, J lost 7 bases, and 11 bases stayed unmatched. This CDR3 has 16 amino acids. Germline V gene lookup returns CDR1 SGHVS and CDR2 FQNEAQ. CDR3 loop: CASSLVEGQGLFGYTF. CDR3 DNA sequence: TGTGCCAGCAGCTTAGTGGAAGGACAGGGACTATTTGGCTACACCTTC.

This chain links TRBV28 with TRBJ2-7; no firm D call. CDR1 and CDR2 (germline): MDHEN, SYDVKM. CDR3 length: 14 residues. With 3 bases removed from V and 0 bases from J, the gap between germline ends came to 9 bases. CDR3: CASSFPLSSYEQYF. CDR3 in DNA: TGTGCCAGCAGTTTTCCCCTGAGCTCCTACGAGCAGTACTTC.

The rearrangement joins TRBV27 to TRBJ2-2; tentatively, D is TRBD1 (6 bases). The V gene's germline CDR1 is MNHEY and CDR2 SMNVEV (reference sequence). The CDR3 sequence is 14 residues long. The V end was cut by 3 bases, the J end by 7 bases, with 12 bases between. The CDR3 spells CASSLEGGYGELFF. CDR3 DNA: TGTGCCAGCAGTTTGGAAGGGGGATACGGGGAGCTGTTTTTT.

This clone was seen a single time. CDR3 nucleotides: TGTGCCAGCAGCTCAAACGGGGGGGAGGCTTTCTTT. It encodes CASSSNGGEAFF. The J gene is TRBJ1-1, the V gene TRBV27; TRBD1 might be the D (5 bases). Germline-derived CDR1 and CDR2 are MNHEY and SMNVEV (reference sequence). The CDR3 covers 12 residues. Trimming removed 6 bases from V and 11 bases from J, with 16 bases in between.

The chain recombines TRBV28 with TRBJ2-3; 10 bases agree with TRBD2. The CDR3 spans 18 residues. The V segment lost 8 bases and the J segment 0 bases; nucleotides outside the gene matches: 14. Germline CDR1 MDHEN, CDR2 SYDVKM. CDR3 nucleotide sequence: TGTGCCAGCGTAAGGTTGGGACTAGCGTCGACTAGCACAGATACGCAGTATTTT. Its translation is CASVRLGLASTSTDTQYF.

This clone ranks as medium-sized. The rearrangement joins TRBV5-5 to TRBJ2-2; no reliable D call. V shed 1 base and J shed 0 bases, with 7 bases lying between them. Germline V gene sequence: CDR1 SGHKS, CDR2 YYEKEE (reference sequence). This CDR3 is built from 15 residues. CDR3: CASSLQNSNTGELFF. In DNA, the CDR3 is TGTGCCAGCAGCTTGCAGAATTCGAACACCGGGGAGCTGTTTTTT. The full variable domain, its missing parts supplied by reference TRBV5-5 and TRBJ2-2, is DAGVTQSPTHLIKTRGQQVTLRCSPISGHKSVSWYQQVLGQGPQFIFQYYEKEERGRGNFPDRFSARQFPNYSSELNVNALLLGDSALYLCASSLQNSNTGELFFGEGSRLTVL.